Below, 28 T cell receptor beta chains from the same sample are listed, as sequenced in a study of PD-1 blockade in classical Hodgkin lymphoma. The sample's time point: cycle 4 day 1 (C4D1), after about 6 weeks of nivolumab. No patient escaped relapse after autologous stem cell transplantation, and brentuximab vedotin exposure varied. Thawed PBMCs yielded CD4+ T cells through magnetic negative selection. Some clones are missing from TCRdb's copy, which holds only in-frame ones; the method was immunoSEQ multiplex PCR. Counted here are fewer than 35,000 clones, 92% occurring once; the ten biggest clones make up approximately 0.27%. Sequenced material: CD4+ T cells from blood, taken before the fourth cycle of nivolumab. The receptors were gathered from a human donor with classical Hodgkin lymphoma.

The chain is built from TRBV4-1 and TRBJ2-1; D not resolved. Germline loops: CDR1 MGHRA, CDR2 YSYEKL. The CDR3 extends over 15 amino acids. The V end was cut by 4 bases, the J end by 1 base, with 11 bases between. CDR3 coding DNA: TGCGCCAGCAGCCCGAGGCACCGATCCTACAATGAGCAGTTCTTC. It translates to CASSPRHRSYNEQFF.

The V and J genes are TRBV11-2 and TRBJ2-5, with D perhaps assigned TRBD1 or TRBD2 (5 bases each). Trimming took off 0 bases at V and 4 bases at J, with 9 bases between the two ends. The CDR3 runs 14 residues. CDR1 and CDR2 from the germline V gene are SGHAT and FQNNGV. This CDR3 is CASSLDGGPETQYF. The CDR3 bases are TGTGCCAGCAGCTTAGATGGGGGACCAGAGACCCAGTACTTC.

This clone was observed once. The V call is TRBV9, the J call TRBJ1-3; 7 bases map to TRBD1. Losses at the gene ends were 3 bases for V and 0 bases for J; bases not matched to a gene: 6. Germline CDR1 SGDLS, CDR2 YYNGEE. This CDR3 spans 16 amino acids. The CDR3: CASSGSTGVSGNTIYF. CDR3 sequence (DNA): TGTGCCAGCAGCGGATCAACAGGGGTCTCTGGAAACACCATATATTTT.

This clone appeared a few times. The chain combines TRBV30 with TRBJ1-2; D not resolved. CDR3 length equals 14 residues. Germline lookup yields CDR1 GTSNPN and CDR2 SVGIG (reference sequence). Trimming took 0 bases from V and 3 from J, leaving 11 bases between them. For the CDR3, the DNA is TGTGCCTGGAGTGTAGGGCAGGAATACTATGGCTACACCTTC. Protein product: CAWSVGQEYYGYTF.

The rearrangement joins TRBV4-1 to TRBJ1-3, with D tentatively TRBD1 (6 bases). CDR1 and CDR2 from the germline V gene are MGHRA and YSYEKL. CDR3 length: 16 residues. Trimming shortened V by 4 bases and J by 1 base, and 14 bases separated the two germline ends. The DNA of the CDR3 is TGCGCCAGCAGCCCACCGACAGGCGATTCTGGAAACACCATATATTTT. This translates into CASSPPTGDSGNTIYF.

The chain employs TRBV5-6 and TRBJ1-1; no reliable D call. V shed 2 bases and J shed 8 bases, with 16 bases lying between them. Germline V gives CDR1 SGHDT, CDR2 YYEEEE. This CDR3 has 14 amino acids. CDR3 residues: CASSLSIKRGEAFF. The CDR3 DNA reads as TGTGCCAGCAGCTTAAGTATAAAGCGAGGCGAAGCTTTCTTT.

The chain links TRBV4-2 to TRBJ2-2; unclear D gene. Germline V lookup: CDR1 LGHNA, CDR2 YNFKEQ. This CDR3 region has 16 residues. V was trimmed by 0 bases and J by 2 bases, leaving 10 bases between them. The CDR3 nucleotides are TGTGCCAGCAGCCAAGAAGTCCCCGGAAACACCGGGGAGCTGTTTTTT. This sequence encodes CASSQEVPGNTGELFF.

The chain uses TRBV5-1 and TRBJ2-7; 8 nucleotides line up with TRBD1. This CDR3 spans 19 amino acids. V was pared by 4 bases and J by 3 bases, with 21 bases of the junction left unmatched. CDR1 SGHRS and CDR2 YFSETQ come from the germline V gene. The CDR3 loop reads CASSRFPSLEGRGLYEQYF. The DNA of the CDR3 is TGCGCCAGCAGCAGATTTCCATCTTTGGAGGGCAGGGGGCTCTACGAGCAGTACTTC.

The chain employs TRBV4-2 and TRBJ1-1, with D perhaps TRBD1 (5 bases). Trimming left V 5 bases short and J 2 bases short, with 15 bases between. From germline, CDR1 is LGHNA and CDR2 YNFKEQ. This CDR3 comprises 15 residues. Written as DNA, the CDR3 is TGTGCCAGCAGCTTTGTGGTCGGGGGTAACACTGAAGCTTTCTTT. Its translation: CASSFVVGGNTEAFF.

The V gene is TRBV13, the J gene TRBJ2-2, with D perhaps TRBD2 (6 bases). The CDR3 totals 15 residues. Germline V gives CDR1 PRHDT, CDR2 FYEKMQ (reference sequence). With 6 bases removed from V and 4 bases from J, the gap between germline ends came to 15 bases. This CDR3 reads CASRRDPGTTGELFF. In nucleotides, the CDR3 is TGTGCCAGCAGGCGGGACCCGGGGACCACCGGGGAGCTGTTTTTT.

The rearrangement joins TRBV29-1 to TRBJ2-7; 7 bases line up with TRBD1. Germline V gene lookup returns CDR1 SQVTM and CDR2 ANQGSEA. The junction had 4 bases not matched to a gene; V was cut back by 5 bases and J by 0 bases. This CDR3 region has 13 residues. In DNA, the CDR3 is TGCAGCGTTACCGGGACAGTCTCCTACGAGCAGTACTTC. This gives the protein CSVTGTVSYEQYF.

The rearrangement uses TRBV10-2 and TRBJ2-1; unclear D gene. V was trimmed by 0 bases and J by 10 bases, leaving 7 bases between them. The CDR3 runs to 12 residues. Per germline, CDR1 WSHSY and CDR2 SAAADI. The CDR3 bases are TGCGCCAGCAGTGAGTCTAGTGGCGAGCAGTTCTTC. Protein: CASSESSGEQFF.

J is TRBJ2-4 and V is TRBV2, with no clear D. The CDR3 is 16 amino acids. V shed 3 bases and J shed 0 bases, with 12 bases lying between them. Germline CDR1 is SNHLY and CDR2 is FYNNEI. The CDR3 DNA is TGTGCCAGCAGTGAGTTGTTCAGCCTAGCCAAAAACATTCAGTACTTC. It encodes CASSELFSLAKNIQYF.

The rearrangement uses TRBV29-1 and TRBJ2-1; TRBD1 is a possible D gene (6 bases). CDR1 is SQVTM, CDR2 ANQGSEA, per germline. The V gene lost 4 bases and the J gene lost 6 bases, with 16 bases spanning the gap. The CDR3 runs to 14 residues. The CDR3: CSVGETGLGNEQFF. The DNA for the CDR3 is TGCAGCGTTGGGGAGACAGGTCTGGGCAATGAGCAGTTCTTC.

V is TRBV7-9 and J is TRBJ1-5; D not certain. V was cut by 5 bases and J by 0 bases, with 8 bases left in between. The CDR3 runs to 14 residues. Germline V gene lookup returns CDR1 SEHNR and CDR2 FQNEAQ (reference sequence). CDR3 residues: CASSPNYSNQPQHF. CDR3 in DNA: TGTGCCAGCAGCCCGAACTATAGCAATCAGCCCCAGCATTTT. The full variable domain, its missing parts supplied by reference TRBV7-9 and TRBJ1-5, is DTGVSQNPRHKITKRGQNVTFRCDPISEHNRLYWYRQTLGQGPEFLTYFQNEAQLEKSRLLSDRFSAERPKGSFSTLEIQRTEQGDSAMYLCASSPNYSNQPQHFGDGTRLSIL.

The J gene is TRBJ1-1, the V gene TRBV5-4; 7 bases map to TRBD1. After removal of 0 bases from V and 6 bases from J, the junction contained 14 bases not matched to a gene. The CDR3 extends over 17 amino acids. Germline-derived CDR1 and CDR2 are SGHNT and YYREEE (reference sequence). CDR3 DNA sequence: TGTGCCAGCAGCTTGGGACAGGGTCGTGTGTCATACGCTGAAGCTTTCTTT. As protein: CASSLGQGRVSYAEAFF.

This chain links TRBV9 with TRBJ1-2, with no clear D. Deletions cut 0 bases from V and 3 bases from J, with 9 bases between. The CDR3 length is 14 residues. Germline CDR1 reads SGDLS; CDR2 reads YYNGEE. CDR3 sequence (DNA): TGTGCCAGCAGCGTAGCTGGTAGGGACTATGGCTACACCTTC. Protein product: CASSVAGRDYGYTF.

CDR3 in DNA: TGTGCCACCAAGGACAGGGGACTAGCGGGAGTAGCCAAAAACATTCAGTACTTC. Its translation is CATKDRGLAGVAKNIQYF. The chain couples TRBV2 to TRBJ2-4; TRBD2 matches at 14 bases. The germline V gene has CDR1 SNHLY and CDR2 FYNNEI. The V and J ends lost 10 bases and 0 bases, in that order; junction bases with no gene match: 11. This CDR3 is 18 amino acids long.

The gene calls are TRBV6-6 and TRBJ2-1; TRBD2 matches at 10 bases. The germline V gene encodes CDR1 MNHNY and CDR2 SVGAGI (reference sequence). The V and J ends lost 7 bases and 9 bases, in that order; junction bases with no gene match: 12. The length of the CDR3 is 15 residues. The CDR3 DNA reads as TGTGCCAGCACCCTAAAGGGACTAGCGAGATCTGAGCAGTTCTTC. Residues: CASTLKGLARSEQFF.

This clone was counted only a few times. This rearrangement joins TRBV5-1 to TRBJ2-7, with a possible D match to TRBD2 (5 bases). Trimming stripped 5 bases from V and 3 bases from J, with 15 bases between. There are 14 residues in the CDR3. Looked up from germline, CDR1 is SGHRS and CDR2 is YFSETQ. In DNA, the CDR3 is TGCGCCAGCAGGGCACTGACTACCGACTACGAGCAGTACTTC. Its protein product is CASRALTTDYEQYF. Full variable domain (rest looked up from reference TRBV5-1 and TRBJ2-7): KAGVTQTPRYLIKTRGQQVTLSCSPISGHRSVSWYQQTPGQGLQFLFEYFSETQRNKGNFPGRFSGRQFSNSRSEMNVSTLELGDSALYLCASRALTTDYEQYFGPGTRLTVT.

The rearrangement links TRBV6-1 to TRBJ1-5, with 8 bases aligning to TRBD1. The CDR3 extends over 13 amino acids. V shed 4 bases and J 7 bases; nucleotides not matched to a gene: 3. From germline, CDR1 is MNHNS and CDR2 SASEGT. The CDR3 sequence: CASSADREQPQHF. CDR3 nucleotides: TGTGCCAGCAGTGCGGACAGGGAACAGCCCCAGCATTTT.

The chain recombines TRBV5-1 with TRBJ1-2; D remains ambiguous. There are 13 residues in the CDR3. Trimming pared 0 bases from V and 4 bases from J, leaving 7 bases between. Looked up from germline, CDR1 is SGHRS and CDR2 is YFSETQ. The CDR3 protein is CASSLAQFYGYTF. As DNA, the CDR3 is TGCGCCAGCAGCTTGGCACAGTTCTATGGCTACACCTTC.

The chain couples TRBV5-1 to TRBJ1-1; possible D gene TRBD1, 5 bases. Trimming pared 0 bases from V and 1 base from J, leaving 13 bases between. CDR3 length: 16 amino acids. The germline gives CDR1 SGHRS, CDR2 YFSETQ. The CDR3 loop is CASSLAWRGKNTEAFF. For the CDR3, the DNA is TGCGCCAGCAGCTTGGCCTGGCGGGGCAAGAACACTGAAGCTTTCTTT.

The rearrangement joins TRBV4-1 to TRBJ1-2; 9 bases map to TRBD1. The junction had 11 bases not matched to a gene; V was cut back by 4 bases and J by 8 bases. This CDR3 region has 15 residues. Germline CDR1 and CDR2: MGHRA and YSYEKL. The CDR3 reads CASSPPGQGKRGYTF. CDR3 coding DNA: TGCGCCAGCAGCCCACCGGGACAGGGAAAGAGAGGCTACACCTTC.

The chain employs TRBV11-2 and TRBJ1-1, with D maybe TRBD1 (5 bases). V lost 6 bases to trimming and J lost 5 bases, with 16 bases between them. CDR1 SGHAT and CDR2 FQNNGV come from the germline V gene. CDR3 length equals 14 residues. CDR3 region: CASREPGRSTEAFF. The CDR3 bases are TGTGCCAGCAGGGAACCGGGGCGGAGTACTGAAGCTTTCTTT.

This chain connects TRBV5-4 to TRBJ2-6; TRBD1 or TRBD2 may be the D gene (5 bases each). V was shortened by 0 bases and J by 0 bases, with 10 bases between the two germline ends. CDR1 is SGHNT and CDR2 is YYREEE in the germline V gene (reference sequence). The length of the CDR3 is 17 residues. The CDR3 DNA is TGTGCCAGCAGCTTGGCCGTGGGGGTCTCTGGGGCCAACGTCCTGACTTTC. Encoded protein: CASSLAVGVSGANVLTF.

The chain employs TRBV10-3 and TRBJ1-1; D is unclear. V gave up 2 bases and J gave up 4 bases, with 8 bases separating them. The CDR3 loop spans 13 amino acids. Germline V lookup: CDR1 ENHRY, CDR2 SYGVKD. CDR3 sequence: CAISELGITEAFF. The CDR3 DNA sequence: TGTGCCATCAGTGAGCTGGGCATCACTGAAGCTTTCTTT.

The genes are TRBV30 and TRBJ2-2; the match to TRBD2 covers 7 bases. J was trimmed by 4 bases and V by 1 base; bases with no gene match: 3. CDR1 is GTSNPN and CDR2 is SVGIG in the germline V gene (reference sequence). The CDR3 consists of 14 residues. The CDR3 reads CAWSGGRGTGELFF. In DNA form, the CDR3 reads TGTGCCTGGAGTGGGGGGAGGGGCACCGGGGAGCTGTTTTTT.